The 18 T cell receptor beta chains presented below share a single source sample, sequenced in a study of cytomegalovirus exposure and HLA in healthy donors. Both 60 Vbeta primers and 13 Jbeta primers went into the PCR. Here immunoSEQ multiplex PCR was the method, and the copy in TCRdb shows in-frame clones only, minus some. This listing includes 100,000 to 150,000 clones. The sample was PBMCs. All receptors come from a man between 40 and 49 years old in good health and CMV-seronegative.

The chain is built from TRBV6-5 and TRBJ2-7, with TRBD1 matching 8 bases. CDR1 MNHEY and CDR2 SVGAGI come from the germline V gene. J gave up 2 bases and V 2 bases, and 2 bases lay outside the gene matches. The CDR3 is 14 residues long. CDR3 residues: CASSYKGQAYEQYF. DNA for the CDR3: TGTGCCAGCAGTTACAAGGGACAGGCCTACGAGCAGTACTTC.

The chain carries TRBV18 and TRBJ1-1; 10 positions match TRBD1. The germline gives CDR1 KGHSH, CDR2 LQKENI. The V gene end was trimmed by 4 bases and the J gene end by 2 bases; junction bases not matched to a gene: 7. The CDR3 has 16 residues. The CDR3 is CASSLAGTGVNTEAFF. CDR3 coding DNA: TGTGCCAGCTCACTCGCCGGGACAGGGGTTAACACTGAAGCTTTCTTT.

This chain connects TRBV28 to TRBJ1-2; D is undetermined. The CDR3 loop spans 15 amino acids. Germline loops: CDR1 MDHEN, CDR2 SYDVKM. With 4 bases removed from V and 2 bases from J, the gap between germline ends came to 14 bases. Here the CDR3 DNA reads TGTGCCAGCAGTTCGCCCGCGACGGGAAACTATGGCTACACCTTC. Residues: CASSSPATGNYGYTF.

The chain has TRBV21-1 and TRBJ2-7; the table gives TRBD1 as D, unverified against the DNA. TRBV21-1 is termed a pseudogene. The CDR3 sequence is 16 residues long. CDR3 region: CASSKVAQASSYEQYF. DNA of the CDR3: TGTGCCAGCAGCAAAGTCGCACAGGCGAGCTCCTACGAGCAGTACTTC.

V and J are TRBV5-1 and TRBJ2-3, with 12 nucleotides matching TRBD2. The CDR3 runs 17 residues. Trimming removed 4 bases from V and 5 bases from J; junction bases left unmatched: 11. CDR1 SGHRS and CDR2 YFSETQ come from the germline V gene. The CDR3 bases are TGCGCCAGCAGCCCCATCCCTAGCGGGAGGGCCGGAGATACGCAGTATTTT. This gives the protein CASSPIPSGRAGDTQYF.

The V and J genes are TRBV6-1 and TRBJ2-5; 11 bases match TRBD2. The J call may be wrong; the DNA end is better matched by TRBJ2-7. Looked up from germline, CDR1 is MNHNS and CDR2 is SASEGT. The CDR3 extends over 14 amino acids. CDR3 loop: CASSGLAGSYEQYF. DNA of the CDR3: TGTGCCAGCAGTGGACTAGCGGGATCCTACGAGCAGTACTTC.

In DNA, the CDR3 is TGTGCCAGCAGCGTTACCGTAGCGGGAGCTGCCGAGCAGTACTTC. Protein sequence: CASSVTVAGAAEQYF. The genes are TRBV9 and TRBJ2-7, with 9 nucleotides matching TRBD2. Trimming took 2 bases from V and 6 from J; bases not matched to a gene: 9. CDR3 length: 15 amino acids. Germline CDR1 and CDR2: SGDLS and YYNGEE.

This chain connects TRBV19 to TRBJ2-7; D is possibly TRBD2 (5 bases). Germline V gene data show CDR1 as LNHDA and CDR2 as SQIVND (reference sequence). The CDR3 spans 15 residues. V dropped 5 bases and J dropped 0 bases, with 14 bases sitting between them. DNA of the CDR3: TGTGCCAGTAGTCACCATGCGGGCTACTCCTACGAGCAGTACTTC. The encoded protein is CASSHHAGYSYEQYF.

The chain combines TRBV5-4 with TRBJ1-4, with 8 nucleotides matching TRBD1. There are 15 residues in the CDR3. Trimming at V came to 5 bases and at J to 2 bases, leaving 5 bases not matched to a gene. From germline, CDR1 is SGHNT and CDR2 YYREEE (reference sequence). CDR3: CASRDQGATNEKLFF. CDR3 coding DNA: TGTGCCAGCAGGGACCAGGGGGCCACTAATGAAAAACTGTTTTTT.

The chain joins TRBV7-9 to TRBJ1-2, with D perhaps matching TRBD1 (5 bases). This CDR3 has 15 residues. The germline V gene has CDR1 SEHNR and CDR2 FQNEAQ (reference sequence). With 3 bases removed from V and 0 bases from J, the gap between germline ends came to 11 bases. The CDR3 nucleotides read TGTGCCAGCAGCTTCACAGGTCTAGCTAACTATGGCTACACCTTC. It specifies CASSFTGLANYGYTF.

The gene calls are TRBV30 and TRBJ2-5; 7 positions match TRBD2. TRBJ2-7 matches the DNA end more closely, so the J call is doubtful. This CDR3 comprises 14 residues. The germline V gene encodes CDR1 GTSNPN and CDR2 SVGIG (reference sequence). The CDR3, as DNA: TGTGCCTGGAGCCCCCTACGGGAGGTCCCCGAGCAGTACTTC. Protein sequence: CAWSPLREVPEQYF.

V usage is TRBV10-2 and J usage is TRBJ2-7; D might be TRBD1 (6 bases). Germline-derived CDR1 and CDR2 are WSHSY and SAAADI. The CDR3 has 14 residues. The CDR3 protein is CASARRGEEYEQYF. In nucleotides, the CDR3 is TGCGCTTCGGCGCGCAGGGGAGAGGAATACGAGCAGTACTTC.

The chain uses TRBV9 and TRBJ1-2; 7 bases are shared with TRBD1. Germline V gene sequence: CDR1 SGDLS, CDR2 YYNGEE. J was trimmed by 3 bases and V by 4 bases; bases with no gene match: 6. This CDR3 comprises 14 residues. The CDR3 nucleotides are TGTGCCAGCAGCACAAGACAGGGCTACTATGGCTACACCTTC. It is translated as CASSTRQGYYGYTF. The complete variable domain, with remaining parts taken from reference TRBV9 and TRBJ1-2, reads DSGVTQTPKHLITATGQRVTLRCSPRSGDLSVYWYQQSLDQGLQFLIQYYNGEERAKGNILERFSAQQFPDLHSELNLSSLELGDSALYFCASSTRQGYYGYTFGSGTRLTVV.

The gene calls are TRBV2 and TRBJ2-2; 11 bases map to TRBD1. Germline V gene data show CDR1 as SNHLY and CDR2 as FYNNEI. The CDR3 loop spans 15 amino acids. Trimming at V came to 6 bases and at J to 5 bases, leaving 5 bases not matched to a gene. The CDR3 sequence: CASSRTGGPTGELFF. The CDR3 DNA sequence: TGTGCCAGCAGCAGGACAGGGGGCCCTACCGGGGAGCTGTTTTTT.

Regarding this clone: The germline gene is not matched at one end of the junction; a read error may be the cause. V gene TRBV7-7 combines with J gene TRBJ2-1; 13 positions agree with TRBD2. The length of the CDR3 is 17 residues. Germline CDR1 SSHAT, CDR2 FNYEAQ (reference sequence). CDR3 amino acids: CASSLTSGRPGHNEQFF. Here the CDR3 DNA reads TGTGCTAGCAGCTTGACTAGCGGGAGGCCGGGCCACAATGAGCAGTTCTTC. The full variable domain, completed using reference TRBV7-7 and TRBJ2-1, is GAGVSQSPRYKVTKRGQDVTLRCDPISSHATLYWYQQALGQGPEFLTYFNYEAQPDKSGLPSDRFSAERPEGSISTLTIQRTEQRDSAMYRCASSLTSGRPGHNEQFFGPGTRLTVL.

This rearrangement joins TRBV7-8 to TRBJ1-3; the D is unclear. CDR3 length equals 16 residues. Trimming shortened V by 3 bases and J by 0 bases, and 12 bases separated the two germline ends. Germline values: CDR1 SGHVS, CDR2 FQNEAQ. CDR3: CASSLAGWPSGNTIYF. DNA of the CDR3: TGTGCCAGCAGCTTGGCGGGCTGGCCCTCTGGAAACACCATATATTTT.

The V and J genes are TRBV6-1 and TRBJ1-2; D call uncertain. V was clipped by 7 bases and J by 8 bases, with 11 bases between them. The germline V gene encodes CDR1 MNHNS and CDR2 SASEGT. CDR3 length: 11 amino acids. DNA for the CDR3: TGTGCCAGCACCTCAAGCGGAGGCTACACCTTC. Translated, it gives CASTSSGGYTF.

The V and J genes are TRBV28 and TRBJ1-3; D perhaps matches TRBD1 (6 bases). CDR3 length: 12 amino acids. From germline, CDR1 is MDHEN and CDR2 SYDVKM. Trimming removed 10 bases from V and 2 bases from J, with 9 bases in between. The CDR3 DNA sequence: TGTGCCACCGACAGGACTGGAAACACCATATATTTT. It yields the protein CATDRTGNTIYF.